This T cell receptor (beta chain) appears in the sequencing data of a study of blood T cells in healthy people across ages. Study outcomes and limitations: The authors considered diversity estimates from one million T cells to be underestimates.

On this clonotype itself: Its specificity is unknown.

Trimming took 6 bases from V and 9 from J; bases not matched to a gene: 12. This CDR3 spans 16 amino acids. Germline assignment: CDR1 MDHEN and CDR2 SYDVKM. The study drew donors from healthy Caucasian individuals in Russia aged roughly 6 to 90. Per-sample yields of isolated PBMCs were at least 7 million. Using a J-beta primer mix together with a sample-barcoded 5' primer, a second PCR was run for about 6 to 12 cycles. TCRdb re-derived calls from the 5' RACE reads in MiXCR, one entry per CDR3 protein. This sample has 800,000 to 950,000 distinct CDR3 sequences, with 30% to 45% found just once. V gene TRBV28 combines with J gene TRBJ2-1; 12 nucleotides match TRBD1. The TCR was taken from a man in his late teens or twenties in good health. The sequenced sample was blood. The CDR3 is CASSDFSGTGGGEQFF. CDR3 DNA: TGTGCCAGCAGCGATTTTTCCGGGACAGGGGGCGGTGAGCAGTTCTTC.